This T cell receptor beta chain was obtained from a study of T-cell reconstitution after alpha-beta-depleted transplantation in children. TCRbeta library construction was performed incorporating unique molecular identifiers. TCRdb re-derived calls from the PCR reads in MiXCR, one entry per CDR3 protein. The table lists some 280,000 distinct CDR3 sequences, about a tenth of them singletons, with roughly a tenth in the top ten. V was pared by 4 bases and J by 7 bases, with 22 bases of the junction left unmatched. The germline V gene has CDR1 MNHEY and CDR2 SMNVEV (reference sequence). This CDR3 has 20 amino acids.

The sample here was PBMCs from the stem cell graft donor, taken from the stem cell graft. The origin of this receptor is a human donor who donated a stem cell graft to a child with SCID. V usage is TRBV27 and J usage is TRBJ1-5; TRBD1 matches at 10 bases. The CDR3 coding sequence is TGTGCCAGCAGTTCGACAGGGGGCGGTGAGTTTTGGTCCGCCTGGCAGCCCCAGCATTTT. Translation gives CASSSTGGGEFWSAWQPQHF.